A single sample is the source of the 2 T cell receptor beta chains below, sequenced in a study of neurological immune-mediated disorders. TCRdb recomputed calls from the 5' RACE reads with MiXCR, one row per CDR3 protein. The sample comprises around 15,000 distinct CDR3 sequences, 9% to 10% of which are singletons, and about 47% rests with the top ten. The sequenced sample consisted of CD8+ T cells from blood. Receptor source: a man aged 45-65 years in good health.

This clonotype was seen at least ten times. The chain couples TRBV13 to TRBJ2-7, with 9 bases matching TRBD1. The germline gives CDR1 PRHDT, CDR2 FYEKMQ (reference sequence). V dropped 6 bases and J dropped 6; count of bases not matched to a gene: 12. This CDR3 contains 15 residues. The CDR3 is CASREWTGDLREQYF. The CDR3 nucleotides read TGTGCCAGCAGAGAATGGACAGGGGATCTACGCGAGCAGTACTTC.

CDR3 amino acids: CASSLGAGGNEQFF. The CDR3 DNA reads TGTGCCAGCAGCTTGGGGGCGGGGGGCAATGAGCAGTTCTTC. V usage is TRBV5-8 and J usage is TRBJ2-1, with 8 bases lining up with TRBD2. The CDR3 has 14 residues. Germline CDR1 reads SGHTS; CDR2 reads YDEGEE. V lost 0 bases and J lost 6; bases outside the gene matches: 2.